This TCR beta chain appears in the sequencing data of a study of blood T cell repertoires in COVID-19. Study details: Samples taken during acute and convalescent COVID-19 were collected in the United States, Italy and Spain. T cells, B-cell-depleted T cells, or PBMCs supplied cDNA or gDNA.

Under the authors' procedure: How many nucleated cells were present was estimated from reference gene primer amplification. The data were produced by immunoSEQ multiplex PCR, yet TCRdb's version contains in-frame clones alone and is incomplete. The D gene and trimming were derived from the DNA, and the V and J assignments and clone size from that table. This sample has 160,000 or so clones, with around nine tenths found just once. The V gene lost 1 base and the J gene lost 2 bases, with 14 bases spanning the gap. The CDR3 loop spans 16 amino acids. Germline lookup yields CDR1 LGHNA and CDR2 YNFKEQ. The chain carries TRBV4-2 and TRBJ1-2, with D possibly TRBD1 on 6 matching bases. The clonotype was recovered from a woman between 65 and 79 years old with acute or convalescent COVID-19. The sequencing input was peripheral blood. As DNA, the CDR3 is TGTGCCAGCAGCCAAGGAGGGGGGGCAAAAAACTATGGCTACACCTTC. Encoded protein: CASSQGGGAKNYGYTF.